This T cell receptor (beta chain) was found in a study of blood T cells in healthy people across ages. Study information: Capture by template switching was about one barcoded beta molecule per two T cells. Findings and limits, study-wide: Observed TCR beta diversity showed a strong correlation with the percentage of naive T cells as measured by flow cytometry. The fall in TCR beta diversity per million T cells was roughly linear with age.

The amount of total RNA extracted per sample was at least 5.5 micrograms. Next came a second PCR, run for about 6 to 12 cycles, which used a sample-barcoded 5' primer along with a J-beta primer mix. MiXCR, run by TCRdb on the 5' RACE reads, gives a single entry per CDR3 protein. Of about 670,000 distinct CDR3 sequences listed, approximately 52% were seen once; the top ten hold approximately 15%. This CDR3 has 14 residues. The V and J ends lost 6 bases and 4 bases, in that order; junction bases with no gene match: 5. At least ten counts were recorded for this clonotype. Its antigen is unidentified. This chain connects TRBV12-3 or TRBV12-4 to TRBJ2-7; 11 bases align to TRBD2. The sequenced material came from blood. This receptor was taken from an elderly woman in good health. CDR3: CASRLAGDGYEQYF. CDR3 bases: TGTGCCAGCAGACTAGCGGGAGATGGGTACGAGCAGTACTTC.